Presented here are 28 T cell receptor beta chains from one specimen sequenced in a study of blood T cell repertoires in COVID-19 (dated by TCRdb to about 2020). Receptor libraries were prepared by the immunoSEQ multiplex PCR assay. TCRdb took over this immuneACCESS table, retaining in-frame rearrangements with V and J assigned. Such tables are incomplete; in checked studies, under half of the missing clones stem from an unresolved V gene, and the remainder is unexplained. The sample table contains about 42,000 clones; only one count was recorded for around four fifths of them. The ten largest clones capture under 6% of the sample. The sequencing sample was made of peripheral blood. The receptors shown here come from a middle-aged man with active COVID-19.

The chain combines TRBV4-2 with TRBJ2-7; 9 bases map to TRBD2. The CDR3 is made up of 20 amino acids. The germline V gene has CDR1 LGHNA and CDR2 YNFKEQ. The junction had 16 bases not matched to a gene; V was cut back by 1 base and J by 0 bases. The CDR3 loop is CASSQGGLARHDRSSYEQYF. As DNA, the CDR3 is TGTGCCAGCAGCCAAGGAGGACTAGCGCGACACGACAGGAGCTCCTACGAGCAGTACTTC.

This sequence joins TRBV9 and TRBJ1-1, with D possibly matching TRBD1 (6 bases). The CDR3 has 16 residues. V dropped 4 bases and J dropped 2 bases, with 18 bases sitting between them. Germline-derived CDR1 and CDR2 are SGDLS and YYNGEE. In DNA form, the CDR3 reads TGTGCCAGCAGCCCCGGGACACTTACCTCTAACACTGAAGCTTTCTTT. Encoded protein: CASSPGTLTSNTEAFF.

CDR3 region: CASRQQGSGGNSPLHF. The CDR3 DNA is TGTGCCAGCAGACAACAGGGGTCCGGAGGGAATTCACCCCTCCACTTT. The chain links TRBV7-2 to TRBJ1-6, with 7 bases fitting TRBD1. The CDR3 has 16 residues. J was trimmed by 7 bases and V by 6 bases; bases with no gene match: 12. In germline, CDR1 is SGHTA, CDR2 FQGNSA.

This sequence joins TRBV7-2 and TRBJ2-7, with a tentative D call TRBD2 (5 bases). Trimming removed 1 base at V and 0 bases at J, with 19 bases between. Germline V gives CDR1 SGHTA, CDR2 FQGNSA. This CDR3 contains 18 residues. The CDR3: CASSLGLERLALSYEQYF. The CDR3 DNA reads TGTGCCAGCAGCTTAGGGTTGGAGCGCCTAGCCCTCTCCTACGAGCAGTACTTC. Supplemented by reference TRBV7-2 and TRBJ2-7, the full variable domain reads GAGVSQSPSNKVTEKGKDVELRCDPISGHTALYWYRQSLGQGLEFLIYFQGNSAPDKSGLPSDRFSAERTGGSVSTLTIQRTQQEDSAVYLCASSLGLERLALSYEQYFGPGTRLTVT.

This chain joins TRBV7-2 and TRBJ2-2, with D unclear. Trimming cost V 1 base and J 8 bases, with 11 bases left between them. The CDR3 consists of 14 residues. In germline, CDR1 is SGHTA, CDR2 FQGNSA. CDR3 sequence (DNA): TGTGCCAGCAGCTTAGACGCGGCCCTAGGGGAGCTGTTTTTT. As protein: CASSLDAALGELFF.

CDR3 DNA: TGCGCCAGCAGCTCTACCGGACTAGCGGGTCTCAATGAGCAGTTCTTC. It codes for CASSSTGLAGLNEQFF. This chain joins TRBV5-1 and TRBJ2-1; 11 nucleotides align to TRBD2. In germline, CDR1 is SGHRS, CDR2 YFSETQ. This CDR3 has 16 amino acids. J lost 6 bases, V lost 3 bases, and 8 bases had no gene match.

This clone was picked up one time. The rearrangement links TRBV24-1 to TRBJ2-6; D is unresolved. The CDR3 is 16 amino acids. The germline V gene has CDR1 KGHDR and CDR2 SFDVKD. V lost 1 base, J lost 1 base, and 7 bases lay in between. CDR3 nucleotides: TGTGCCACCAGTGATTTTAGCTCTTCTGGGGCCAACGTCCTGACTTTC. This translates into CATSDFSSSGANVLTF.

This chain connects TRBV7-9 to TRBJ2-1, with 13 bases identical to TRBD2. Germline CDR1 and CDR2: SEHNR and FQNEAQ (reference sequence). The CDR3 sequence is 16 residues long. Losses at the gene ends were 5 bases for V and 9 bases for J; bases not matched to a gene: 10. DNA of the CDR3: TGTGCCAGCAGCGAAGCGGGACTAGCGGGAAAGTTTGAGCAGTTCTTC. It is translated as CASSEAGLAGKFEQFF.

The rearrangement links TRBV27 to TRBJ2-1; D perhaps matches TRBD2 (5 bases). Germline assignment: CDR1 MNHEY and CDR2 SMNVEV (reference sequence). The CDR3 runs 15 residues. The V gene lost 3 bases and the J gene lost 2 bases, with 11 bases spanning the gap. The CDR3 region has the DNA TGTGCCAGCAGTTTGGCGGGCGTCGCCTACAATGAGCAGTTCTTC. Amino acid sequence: CASSLAGVAYNEQFF.

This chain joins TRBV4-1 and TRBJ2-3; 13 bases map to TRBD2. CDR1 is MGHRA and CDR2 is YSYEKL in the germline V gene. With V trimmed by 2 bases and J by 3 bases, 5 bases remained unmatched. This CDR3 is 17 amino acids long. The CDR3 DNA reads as TGCGCCAGCAGCCAACATACTAGCGGGGGGGCGACAGATACGCAGTATTTT. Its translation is CASSQHTSGGATDTQYF.

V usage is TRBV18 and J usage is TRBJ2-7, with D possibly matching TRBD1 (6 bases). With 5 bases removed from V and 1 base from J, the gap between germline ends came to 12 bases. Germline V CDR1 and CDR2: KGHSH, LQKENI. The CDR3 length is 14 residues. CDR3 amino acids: CASSSDSESYEQYF. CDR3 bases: TGTGCCAGCTCATCGGACAGTGAATCCTACGAGCAGTACTTC.

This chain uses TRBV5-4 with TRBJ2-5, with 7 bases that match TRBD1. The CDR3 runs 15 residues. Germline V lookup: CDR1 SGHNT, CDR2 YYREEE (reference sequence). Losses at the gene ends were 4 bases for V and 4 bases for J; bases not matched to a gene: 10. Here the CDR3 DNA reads TGTGCCAGCAGCCCACGACAGGGAGCACGAGAGACCCAGTACTTC. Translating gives CASSPRQGARETQYF.

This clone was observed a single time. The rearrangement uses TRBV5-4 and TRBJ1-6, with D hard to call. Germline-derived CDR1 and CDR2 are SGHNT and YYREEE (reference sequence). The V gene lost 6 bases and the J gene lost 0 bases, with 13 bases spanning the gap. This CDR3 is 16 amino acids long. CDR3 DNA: TGTGCCAGCACCACCGGAACAGTCTCCTATAATTCACCCCTCCACTTT. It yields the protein CASTTGTVSYNSPLHF.

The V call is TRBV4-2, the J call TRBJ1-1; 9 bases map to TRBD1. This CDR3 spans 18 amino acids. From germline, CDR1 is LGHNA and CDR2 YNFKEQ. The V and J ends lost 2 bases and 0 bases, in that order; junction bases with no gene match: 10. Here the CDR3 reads CASSQRVPGQGVNTEAFF. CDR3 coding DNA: TGTGCCAGCAGCCAACGTGTCCCGGGACAGGGAGTGAACACTGAAGCTTTCTTT.

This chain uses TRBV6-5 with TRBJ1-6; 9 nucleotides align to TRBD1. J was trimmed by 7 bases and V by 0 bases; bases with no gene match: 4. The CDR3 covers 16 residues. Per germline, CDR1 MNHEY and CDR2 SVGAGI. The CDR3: CASSYSRQGVNSPLHF. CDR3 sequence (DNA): TGTGCCAGCAGTTACTCGAGACAGGGGGTAAATTCACCCCTCCACTTT.

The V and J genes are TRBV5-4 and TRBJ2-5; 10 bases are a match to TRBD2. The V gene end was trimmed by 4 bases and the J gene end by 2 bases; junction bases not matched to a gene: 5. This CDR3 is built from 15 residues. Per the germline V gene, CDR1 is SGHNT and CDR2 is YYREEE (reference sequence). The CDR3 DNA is TGTGCCAGCAGCATCCAGCGGGGGGGGCAAGAGACCCAGTACTTC. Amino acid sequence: CASSIQRGGQETQYF. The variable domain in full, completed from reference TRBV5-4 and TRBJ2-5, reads ETGVTQSPTHLIKTRGQQVTLRCSSQSGHNTVSWYQQALGQGPQFIFQYYREEENGRGNFPPRFSGLQFPNYSSELNVNALELDDSALYLCASSIQRGGQETQYFGPGTRLLVL.

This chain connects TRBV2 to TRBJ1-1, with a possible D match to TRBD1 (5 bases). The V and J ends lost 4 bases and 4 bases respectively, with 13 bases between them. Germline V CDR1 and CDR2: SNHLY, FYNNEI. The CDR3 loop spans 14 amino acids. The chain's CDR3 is CASSALRGVTEAFF. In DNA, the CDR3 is TGTGCCAGCAGTGCCCTCCGGGGGGTCACTGAAGCTTTCTTT. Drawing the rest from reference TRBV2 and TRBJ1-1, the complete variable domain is EPEVTQTPSHQVTQMGQEVILRCVPISNHLYFYWYRQILGQKVEFLVSFYNNEISEKSEIFDDQFSVERPDGSNFTLKIRSTKLEDSAMYFCASSALRGVTEAFFGQGTRLTVV.

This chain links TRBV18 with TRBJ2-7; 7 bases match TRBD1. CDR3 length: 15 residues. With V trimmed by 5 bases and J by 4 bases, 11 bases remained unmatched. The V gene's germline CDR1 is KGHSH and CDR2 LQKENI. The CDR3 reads CASSTQGQHLYEQYF. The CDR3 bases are TGTGCCAGCTCAACCCAGGGACAGCACCTTTACGAGCAGTACTTC.

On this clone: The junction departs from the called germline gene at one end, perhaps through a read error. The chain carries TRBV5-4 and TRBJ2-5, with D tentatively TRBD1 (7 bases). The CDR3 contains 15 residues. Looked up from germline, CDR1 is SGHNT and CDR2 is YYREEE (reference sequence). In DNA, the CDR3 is TGTGCCAGCAGTTTGGCCGGAGGGGGCTGGGAGACCCAGTACTTC. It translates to CASSLAGGGWETQYF. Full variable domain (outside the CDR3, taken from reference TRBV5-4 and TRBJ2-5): ETGVTQSPTHLIKTRGQQVTLRCSSQSGHNTVSWYQQALGQGPQFIFQYYREEENGRGNFPPRFSGLQFPNYSSELNVNALELDDSALYLCASSLAGGGWETQYFGPGTRLLVL.

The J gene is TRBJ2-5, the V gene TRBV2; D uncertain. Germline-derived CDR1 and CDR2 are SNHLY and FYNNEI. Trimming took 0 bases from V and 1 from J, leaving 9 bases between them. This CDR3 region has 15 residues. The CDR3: CASSEAYDFQETQYF. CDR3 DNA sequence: TGTGCCAGCAGTGAAGCCTATGACTTCCAAGAGACCCAGTACTTC.

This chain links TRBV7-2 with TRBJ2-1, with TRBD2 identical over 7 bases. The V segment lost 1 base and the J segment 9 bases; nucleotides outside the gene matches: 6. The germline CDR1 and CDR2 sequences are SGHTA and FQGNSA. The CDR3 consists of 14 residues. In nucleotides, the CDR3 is TGTGCCAGCAGCTTAGGGCGGGAGTACGGTGAGCAGTTCTTC. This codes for CASSLGREYGEQFF.

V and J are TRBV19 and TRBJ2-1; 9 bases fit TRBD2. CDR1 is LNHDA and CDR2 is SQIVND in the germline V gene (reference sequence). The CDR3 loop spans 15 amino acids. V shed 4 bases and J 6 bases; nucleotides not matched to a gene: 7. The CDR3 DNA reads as TGTGCCAGTAGTACATTAGCGGGAGTCATCAATGAGCAGTTCTTC. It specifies CASSTLAGVINEQFF.

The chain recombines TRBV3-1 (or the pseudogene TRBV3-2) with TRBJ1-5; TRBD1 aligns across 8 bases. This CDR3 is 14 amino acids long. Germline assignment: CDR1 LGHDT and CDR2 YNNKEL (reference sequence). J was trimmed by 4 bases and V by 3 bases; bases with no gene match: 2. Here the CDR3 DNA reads TGTGCCAGCAGCCACGGACAGGGTAATCAGCCCCAGCATTTT. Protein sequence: CASSHGQGNQPQHF.

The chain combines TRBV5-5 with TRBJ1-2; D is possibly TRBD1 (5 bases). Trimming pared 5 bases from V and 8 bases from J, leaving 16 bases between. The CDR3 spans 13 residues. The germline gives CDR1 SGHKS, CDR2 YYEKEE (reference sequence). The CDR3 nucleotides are TGTGCCAGCAGTCCCGAGTCGACAGTAGGCTACACCTTC. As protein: CASSPESTVGYTF.

This chain's CDR3 is CASSLWGTGSNQPQHF. CDR3 sequence (DNA): TGTGCCAGCAGTTTATGGGGGACAGGGTCAAATCAGCCCCAGCATTTT. The V and J genes are TRBV27 and TRBJ1-5, with 9 bases identical to TRBD1. The CDR3 is made up of 16 amino acids. Germline V gene data show CDR1 as MNHEY and CDR2 as SMNVEV (reference sequence). The J segment lost 4 bases and the V segment lost 1 base, leaving 5 bases of the junction unmatched.

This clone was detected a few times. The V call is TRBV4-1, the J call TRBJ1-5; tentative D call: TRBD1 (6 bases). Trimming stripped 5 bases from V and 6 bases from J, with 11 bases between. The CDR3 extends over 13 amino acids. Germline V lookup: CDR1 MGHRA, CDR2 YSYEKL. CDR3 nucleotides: TGCGCCAGCAGCACAGGGTTGAGTCAGCCCCAGCATTTT. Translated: CASSTGLSQPQHF.

CDR3 region: CSVVSGDQPQHF. The CDR3 DNA reads TGCAGCGTTGTTTCAGGGGATCAGCCCCAGCATTTT. V is TRBV29-1 and J is TRBJ1-5; D is perhaps TRBD1 (6 bases). The V and J ends lost 4 bases and 5 bases respectively, with 9 bases between them. CDR3 size: 12 residues. Looked up from germline, CDR1 is SQVTM and CDR2 is ANQGSEA. Variable domain in full (rest from reference TRBV29-1 and TRBJ1-5): SAVISQKPSRDICQRGTSLTIQCQVDSQVTMMFWYRQQPGQSLTLIATANQGSEATYESGFVIDKFPISRPNLTFSTLTVSNMSPEDSSIYLCSVVSGDQPQHFGDGTRLSIL.

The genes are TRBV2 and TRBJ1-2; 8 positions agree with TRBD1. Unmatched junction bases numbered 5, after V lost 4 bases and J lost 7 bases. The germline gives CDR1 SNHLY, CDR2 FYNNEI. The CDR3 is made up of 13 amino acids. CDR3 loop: CASSGQGSGGYTF. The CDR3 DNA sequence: TGTGCCAGCAGTGGACAGGGGAGTGGTGGCTACACCTTC.